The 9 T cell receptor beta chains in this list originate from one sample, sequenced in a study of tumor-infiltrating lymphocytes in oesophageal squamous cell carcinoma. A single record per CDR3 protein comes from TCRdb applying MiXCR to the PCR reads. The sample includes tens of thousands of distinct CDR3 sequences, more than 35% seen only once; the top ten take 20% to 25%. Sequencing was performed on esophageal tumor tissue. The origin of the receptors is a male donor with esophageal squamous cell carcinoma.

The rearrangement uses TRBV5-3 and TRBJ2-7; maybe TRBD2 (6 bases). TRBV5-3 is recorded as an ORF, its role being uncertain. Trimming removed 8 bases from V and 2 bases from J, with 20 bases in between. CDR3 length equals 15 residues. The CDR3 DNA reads TGTGCCAGCAGCGGAGGGGACGCGGGCCCCTACGAGCAGTACTTC. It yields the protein CASSGGDAGPYEQYF.

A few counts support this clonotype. This chain's CDR3 is CASSFGQGTDTQYF. The CDR3 DNA reads TGTGCCAGCAGTTTTGGACAGGGAACAGATACGCAGTATTTT. The rearrangement joins TRBV13 to TRBJ2-3; 8 nucleotides align to TRBD1. V shed 6 bases and J 3 bases; nucleotides not matched to a gene: 5. The germline gives CDR1 PRHDT, CDR2 FYEKMQ (reference sequence). The CDR3 spans 14 residues.

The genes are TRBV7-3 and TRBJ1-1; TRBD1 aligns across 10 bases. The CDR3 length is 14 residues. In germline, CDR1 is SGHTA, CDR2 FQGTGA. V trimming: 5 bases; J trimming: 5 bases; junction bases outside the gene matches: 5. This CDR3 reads CASSPDRGGTEAFF. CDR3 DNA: TGTGCCAGCAGCCCGGACAGGGGGGGGACTGAAGCTTTCTTT.

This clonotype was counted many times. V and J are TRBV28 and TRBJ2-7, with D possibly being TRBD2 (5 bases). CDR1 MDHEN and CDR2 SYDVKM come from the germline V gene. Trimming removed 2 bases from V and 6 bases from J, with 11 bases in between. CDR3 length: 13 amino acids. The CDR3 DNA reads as TGTGCCAGCAGTTTAGCTTCAGCGGCCGAGCAGTACTTC. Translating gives CASSLASAAEQYF.

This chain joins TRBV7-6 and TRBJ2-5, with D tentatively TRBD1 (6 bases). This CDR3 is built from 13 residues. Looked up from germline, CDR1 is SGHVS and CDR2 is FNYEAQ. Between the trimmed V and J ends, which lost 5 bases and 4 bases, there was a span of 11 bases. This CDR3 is CASSRGQLETQYF. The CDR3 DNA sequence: TGTGCCAGCAGCCGAGGACAGTTAGAGACCCAGTACTTC. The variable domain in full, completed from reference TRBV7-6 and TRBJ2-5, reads GAGVSQSPRYKVTKRGQDVALRCDPISGHVSLYWYRQALGQGPEFLTYFNYEAQQDKSGLPNDRFSAERPEGSISTLTIQRTEQRDSAMYRCASSRGQLETQYFGPGTRLLVL.

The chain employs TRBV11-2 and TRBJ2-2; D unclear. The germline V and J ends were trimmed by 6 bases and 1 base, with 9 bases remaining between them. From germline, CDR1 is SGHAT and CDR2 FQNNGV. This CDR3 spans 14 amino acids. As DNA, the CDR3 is TGTGCCAGCAGATACTTAATGAACACCGGGGAGCTGTTTTTT. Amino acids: CASRYLMNTGELFF.

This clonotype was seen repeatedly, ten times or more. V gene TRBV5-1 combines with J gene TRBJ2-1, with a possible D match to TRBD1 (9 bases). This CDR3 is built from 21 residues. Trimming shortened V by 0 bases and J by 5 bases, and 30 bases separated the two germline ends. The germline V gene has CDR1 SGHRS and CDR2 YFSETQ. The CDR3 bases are TGCGCCAGCAGCTTGGGTTGGGACAGGGTTAATCACGGGAGGGGGAACAATGAGCAGTTCTTC. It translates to CASSLGWDRVNHGRGNNEQFF.

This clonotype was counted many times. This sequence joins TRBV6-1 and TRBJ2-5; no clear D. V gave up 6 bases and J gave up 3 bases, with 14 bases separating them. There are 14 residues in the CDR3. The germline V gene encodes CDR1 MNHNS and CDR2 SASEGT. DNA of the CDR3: TGTGCCAGCAGCCCCGCCGGGCAAGAAGAGACCCAGTACTTC. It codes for CASSPAGQEETQYF.

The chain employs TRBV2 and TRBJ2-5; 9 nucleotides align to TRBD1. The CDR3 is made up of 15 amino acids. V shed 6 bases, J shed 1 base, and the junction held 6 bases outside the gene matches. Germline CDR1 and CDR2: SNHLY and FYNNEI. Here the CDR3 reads CASRTGQGGQETQYF. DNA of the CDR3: TGTGCCAGCAGAACGGGACAGGGTGGCCAAGAGACCCAGTACTTC.